Below, one T cell receptor (beta chain) is given with its context. What it recognizes is unknown. The data were taken from a study of OX40 agonist ivuxolimab in advanced cancers. Whole-study results and caveats: At doses 0.1 to 3.0 mg/kg, CD4+ and CD8+ clones expanded.

Any history of autoimmune disease or systemic immunosuppression disqualified patients. Germline V gene sequence: CDR1 MDHEN, CDR2 SYDVKM. This CDR3 is 16 amino acids long. J lost 2 bases, V lost 7 bases, and 10 bases had no gene match. The assay was immunoSEQ multiplex PCR, and TCRdb's table has in-frame clones only and misses some. The sample lists about 72,000 clones, about 88% occurring once. This sequence was found in an adult with an advanced solid tumor such as melanoma, head and neck, liver or kidney cancer. This chain joins TRBV28 and TRBJ1-1; 10 nucleotides match TRBD1. Sequenced here: CD4+ or CD8+ T cells sorted from blood, sampled in a trial of the OX40 agonist ivuxolimab. This chain's CDR3 is CASTGPGTGANTEAFF. CDR3 DNA: TGTGCCAGCACCGGTCCCGGGACAGGGGCCAACACTGAAGCTTTCTTT.